This T cell receptor (beta chain) is from a study of shared clonotypes between healthy human individuals. In the naive CD8 group, cells lacked CD45RO and were positively selected for CCR7, so terminally differentiated effector memory CD45RA+ cells were left out. The trim removed 0 bases at V and 7 bases at J, leaving 4 bases unmatched. Germline V gene sequence: CDR1 KGHSH, CDR2 LQKENI. The CDR3 is 15 residues long. Measured with immunoSEQ multiplex PCR; TCRdb has only the in-frame clones, and not every one. The table includes under 600,000 clones, 95% to 98% detected once. The V and J genes are TRBV18 and TRBJ1-1; 11 nucleotides agree with TRBD1. The source material was naive CD8+ T cells sorted from blood. This sequence was found in a man between 25 and 39 years old in good health. CDR3 region: CASSPPEGTGGEAFF. CDR3 bases: TGTGCCAGCTCACCACCGGAAGGGACAGGGGGTGAAGCTTTCTTT. Drawing the rest from reference TRBV18 and TRBJ1-1, the complete variable domain is NAGVMQNPRHLVRRRGQEARLRCSPMKGHSHVYWYRQLPEEGLKFMVYLQKENIIDESGMPKERFSAEFPKEGPSILRIQQVVRGDSAAYFCASSPPEGTGGEAFFGQGTRLTVV.